This is a list of T cell receptor beta chains from one sample in a study of T cells after yellow fever vaccination. TCRdb re-called the 5' RACE reads through MiXCR, storing one row per CDR3 protein. The table includes roughly 330,000 distinct CDR3 sequences, 6.5% to 8.5% detected once. Specimen: PBMCs, collected roughly seven weeks after the first yellow fever vaccination. The receptors derive from a young man who received the YFV17D yellow fever vaccine. CDR3s include the opening cysteine and the closing phenylalanine or tryptophan. A D gene is named only where the DNA matches it firmly. A row's size may be missing; if present it is once, few, many or a size class.

j_gene: TRBJ1-1; abundance: NA; v_gene: TRBV6-1; d_gene: NA; CDR3nt: TGTGCCAGCAGGACGGGAGGGCAGAACACTGAAGCTTTCTTT; CDR3aa: CASRTGGQNTEAFF
j_gene: TRBJ2-7; abundance: NA; v_gene: TRBV7-6; d_gene: NA; CDR3nt: TGTGCCAGCAGCTCCCCGAGGGGGGTTAGCTCCTACGAGCAGTACTTC; CDR3aa: CASSSPRGVSSYEQYF
j_gene: TRBJ2-3; abundance: NA; v_gene: TRBV10-3; d_gene: NA; CDR3nt: TGTGCCATCAGTGACGGCAGGGTTGGAGATACGCAGTATTTT; CDR3aa: CAISDGRVGDTQYF
j_gene: TRBJ1-5; abundance: NA; v_gene: TRBV20-1; d_gene: TRBD1; CDR3nt: TGCAGTGCTAGCTCGACAGGGGGGATGCCCCAGCATTTT; CDR3aa: CSASSTGGMPQHF
j_gene: TRBJ1-1; abundance: NA; v_gene: TRBV14; d_gene: NA; CDR3nt: TGTGCCAGCAGCCAAGCATCAGGGCTAGCAGCTTTCTTT; CDR3aa: CASSQASGLAAFF
j_gene: TRBJ2-5; abundance: many; v_gene: TRBV5-1; d_gene: NA; CDR3nt: TGCGCCAGCAGCTGGGAAGAGACCCAGTACTTC; CDR3aa: CASSWEETQYF
j_gene: TRBJ2-1; abundance: NA; v_gene: TRBV5-4; d_gene: TRBD2; CDR3nt: TGTGCCAGCAGCTTGGGGACTAGGAATCGGGATGAGCAGTTCTTC; CDR3aa: CASSLGTRNRDEQFF
j_gene: TRBJ2-7; abundance: few; v_gene: TRBV7-3; d_gene: TRBD1; CDR3nt: TGTGCCAGCAGCGCCCAAGCGACAGGGGTTCCCTACGAGCAGTACTTC; CDR3aa: CASSAQATGVPYEQYF
j_gene: TRBJ1-5; abundance: NA; v_gene: TRBV7-9; d_gene: NA; CDR3nt: TGTGCCAGCAGCTCCGGACCGATACAGCACCAGCATTTT; CDR3aa: CASSSGPIQHQHF
j_gene: TRBJ2-2; abundance: NA; v_gene: TRBV6-1; d_gene: NA; CDR3nt: TGTGCCAGCAACCCCGGGACGGCGAACACCGGGGAGCTGTTTTTT; CDR3aa: CASNPGTANTGELFF
j_gene: TRBJ1-1; abundance: few; v_gene: TRBV4-1; d_gene: NA; CDR3nt: TGCGCCAGCAGCTATTGGCCCGGGCCTTTGAACACTGAAGCTTTCTTT; CDR3aa: CASSYWPGPLNTEAFF
j_gene: TRBJ1-1; abundance: few; v_gene: TRBV5-1; d_gene: NA; CDR3nt: TGCGCCAGCAGCTTGAGGTCGGACAGGAACACTGAAGCTTTCTTT; CDR3aa: CASSLRSDRNTEAFF
j_gene: TRBJ2-5; abundance: many; v_gene: TRBV11-2; d_gene: NA; CDR3nt: TGTGCCAGCAGCCGACAACTAGGGCCGGAGACCCAGTACTTC; CDR3aa: CASSRQLGPETQYF
j_gene: TRBJ2-1; abundance: few; v_gene: TRBV11-2; d_gene: NA; CDR3nt: TGTGCCAGCAGCTTGAGGGGAATAGTTAATGAGCAGTTCTTC; CDR3aa: CASSLRGIVNEQFF
j_gene: TRBJ2-5; abundance: NA; v_gene: TRBV5-1; d_gene: TRBD1; CDR3nt: TGCGCCAGCACCATGACAGGGGGTGAAGGGACCCCGTACTTC; CDR3aa: CASTMTGGEGTPYF
j_gene: TRBJ2-5; abundance: NA; v_gene: TRBV27; d_gene: NA; CDR3nt: TGTGCCAGCAGTACCCGGCGCATCCAAGAGACCCAGTACTTC; CDR3aa: CASSTRRIQETQYF
j_gene: TRBJ2-3; abundance: NA; v_gene: TRBV19; d_gene: NA; CDR3nt: TGTGCCAGTAGGCAGAAACGAACAGATACGCAGTATTTT; CDR3aa: CASRQKRTDTQYF
j_gene: TRBJ1-1; abundance: NA; v_gene: TRBV12-3/TRBV12-4; d_gene: NA; CDR3nt: TGTGCCAGCAGCCCCATCAGGGGTGAAGCTTTCTTT; CDR3aa: CASSPIRGEAFF
j_gene: TRBJ2-7; abundance: few; v_gene: TRBV12-3/TRBV12-4; d_gene: TRBD1; CDR3nt: TGTGCCAGCAGTTTAACCTCCCCCGGGACAGGGAGTTCCTACGAGCAGTACTTC; CDR3aa: CASSLTSPGTGSSYEQYF
j_gene: TRBJ2-1; abundance: many; v_gene: TRBV28; d_gene: TRBD1; CDR3nt: TGTGCCAGCACCTCTCCCCGGACAGGCTCTTCCCTCTACAATGAGCAGTTCTTC; CDR3aa: CASTSPRTGSSLYNEQFF
j_gene: TRBJ1-2; abundance: few; v_gene: TRBV7-2; d_gene: NA; CDR3nt: TGTGCCAGCGTCACTCCCCGGGGCACTCGTTATGGCTACACCTTC; CDR3aa: CASVTPRGTRYGYTF
j_gene: TRBJ1-4; abundance: few; v_gene: TRBV20-1; d_gene: TRBD1; CDR3nt: TGCAGTGCTCAAGACAGGGTGGATGAAAAACTGTTTTTT; CDR3aa: CSAQDRVDEKLFF
j_gene: TRBJ2-5; abundance: few; v_gene: TRBV12-3/TRBV12-4; d_gene: NA; CDR3nt: TGTGCCAGCAGTTCGAGACAGGCGGAGACCCAGTACTTC; CDR3aa: CASSSRQAETQYF
j_gene: TRBJ2-2; abundance: NA; v_gene: TRBV2; d_gene: NA; CDR3nt: TGTGCCAGCAGTGAACTGTCGTTGAGGAAAAACACCGGGGAGCTGTTTTTT; CDR3aa: CASSELSLRKNTGELFF
j_gene: TRBJ2-2; abundance: few; v_gene: TRBV7-3; d_gene: TRBD2; CDR3nt: TGTGCCAGCAGCTCCGGACTAGGGCCCGGGGAGCTGTTTTTT; CDR3aa: CASSSGLGPGELFF
j_gene: TRBJ2-1; abundance: few; v_gene: TRBV29-1; d_gene: NA; CDR3nt: TGCAGCGTCCGATACAGCTCCTACAATGAGCAGTTCTTC; CDR3aa: CSVRYSSYNEQFF
j_gene: TRBJ2-2; abundance: once; v_gene: TRBV6-1; d_gene: NA; CDR3nt: TGTGCCAGCCTCCGGGACTTTCTAAACACCGGGGAGCTGATTTTT; CDR3aa: CASLRDFLNTGELIF
j_gene: TRBJ2-3; abundance: many; v_gene: TRBV5-1; d_gene: NA; CDR3nt: TGCGCCAGCAGCTCCGGCCGGCAGGGCAGCACAGATACGCAGTATTTT; CDR3aa: CASSSGRQGSTDTQYF
j_gene: TRBJ1-1; abundance: few; v_gene: TRBV7-8; d_gene: NA; CDR3nt: TGTGCCAGCAGCCCGACCACTACAGGGTTGGGGAACACTGAAGCTTTCTTT; CDR3aa: CASSPTTTGLGNTEAFF
j_gene: TRBJ1-1; abundance: few; v_gene: TRBV4-1; d_gene: TRBD1; CDR3nt: TGCGCCAGCAGCCAAGTGTGGGGAACACAGGGGAGCGGTGCTTGGACTGAAGCTTTCTTT; CDR3aa: CASSQVWGTQGSGAWTEAFF
j_gene: TRBJ2-5; abundance: NA; v_gene: TRBV19; d_gene: NA; CDR3nt: TGTGCCAGTAGTTCCCGCCGGGCAGAACAAGAGACCCAGTACTTC; CDR3aa: CASSSRRAEQETQYF
j_gene: TRBJ1-6; abundance: NA; v_gene: TRBV6-2/TRBV6-3; d_gene: NA; CDR3nt: TGTGCCAGCGAAGGGCAGTACCGAAATTCACCCCTCCACTTT; CDR3aa: CASEGQYRNSPLHF
j_gene: TRBJ1-2; abundance: NA; v_gene: TRBV20-1; d_gene: NA; CDR3nt: TGCAGTGCTATCCGAGCCCACAGGGTTCTGAATGGCTACACCTTC; CDR3aa: CSAIRAHRVLNGYTF
j_gene: TRBJ2-5; abundance: NA; v_gene: TRBV12-3/TRBV12-4; d_gene: NA; CDR3nt: TGTGCCCAGCAAGTGCCCGTGGAGACCCAGTACTTC; CDR3aa: CAQQVPVETQYF
j_gene: TRBJ2-1; abundance: few; v_gene: TRBV5-4; d_gene: TRBD1; CDR3nt: TGTGCCAGCAGCTTGACAGGACAGGGGGTTAATGAGCAGTTCTTC; CDR3aa: CASSLTGQGVNEQFF
j_gene: TRBJ1-2; abundance: many; v_gene: TRBV7-2; d_gene: NA; CDR3nt: TGTGCCAGCAGTTCCGGGCTGTTCTATGGCTACACCTTC; CDR3aa: CASSSGLFYGYTF
j_gene: TRBJ2-5; abundance: many; v_gene: TRBV12-3/TRBV12-4; d_gene: NA; CDR3nt: TGTGCCAGCAGTTTAAGACGCCGCCAAGAGACCCAGTACTTC; CDR3aa: CASSLRRRQETQYF
j_gene: TRBJ2-7; abundance: many; v_gene: TRBV18; d_gene: TRBD1; CDR3nt: TGTGCCAGCTCACCCGGACAGGGGGCGGCCTACGAGCAGTACTTC; CDR3aa: CASSPGQGAAYEQYF
j_gene: TRBJ2-1; abundance: few; v_gene: TRBV11-1; d_gene: NA; CDR3nt: TGTGCCAGCAGCTTAGCGCCGGGGGCCGGTTTCGATGAGCAGTTCTTC; CDR3aa: CASSLAPGAGFDEQFF
j_gene: TRBJ2-5; abundance: NA; v_gene: TRBV18; d_gene: NA; CDR3nt: TGTGCCAGCTCTCCCGCAGGGAAAGAGACCCAGTACTTC; CDR3aa: CASSPAGKETQYF
j_gene: TRBJ2-5; abundance: NA; v_gene: TRBV5-6; d_gene: NA; CDR3nt: TGTGCCAGCAGCACTCCAAGGCAGGAGGCGCGGGAGACCCAGTACTTC; CDR3aa: CASSTPRQEARETQYF
j_gene: TRBJ2-4; abundance: NA; v_gene: TRBV4-1; d_gene: TRBD2; CDR3nt: TGCGCCAGCAGCCAAGAATCCGGGGGGACTAGTCTTCGTGCGCCGAGAAACATTCAGTACTTC; CDR3aa: CASSQESGGTSLRAPRNIQYF
j_gene: TRBJ2-3; abundance: few; v_gene: TRBV4-3; d_gene: NA; CDR3nt: TGCGCCAGCAGCCAAGCTCTTCTGGGCGCCGGCACAGATACGCAGTATTTT; CDR3aa: CASSQALLGAGTDTQYF
j_gene: TRBJ2-5; abundance: few; v_gene: TRBV10-3; d_gene: NA; CDR3nt: TGTGCCATCAGTGAGGACCGGGACGACCCCGTTGAGACCCAGTACTTC; CDR3aa: CAISEDRDDPVETQYF
j_gene: TRBJ1-5; abundance: NA; v_gene: TRBV7-2; d_gene: TRBD1; CDR3nt: TGTGCCAGCAGCTTTCGACAGGGAGGTAGCAATCAGCCCCAGCATTTT; CDR3aa: CASSFRQGGSNQPQHF
j_gene: TRBJ1-1; abundance: few; v_gene: TRBV5-1; d_gene: TRBD1; CDR3nt: TGCGCCAGCAGCTCGCCCGGGACAGGGTTTACTGAAGCTTTCTTT; CDR3aa: CASSSPGTGFTEAFF
j_gene: TRBJ2-2; abundance: NA; v_gene: TRBV7-2; d_gene: NA; CDR3nt: TGTGCCAGCAGCTTATCGAACAGAAACACCGGGGAGCTGTTTTTT; CDR3aa: CASSLSNRNTGELFF
j_gene: TRBJ2-3; abundance: few; v_gene: TRBV7-2; d_gene: NA; CDR3nt: TGTGCCAGCAGCTTATTTTCGGGCACAGATACGCAGTATTTT; CDR3aa: CASSLFSGTDTQYF